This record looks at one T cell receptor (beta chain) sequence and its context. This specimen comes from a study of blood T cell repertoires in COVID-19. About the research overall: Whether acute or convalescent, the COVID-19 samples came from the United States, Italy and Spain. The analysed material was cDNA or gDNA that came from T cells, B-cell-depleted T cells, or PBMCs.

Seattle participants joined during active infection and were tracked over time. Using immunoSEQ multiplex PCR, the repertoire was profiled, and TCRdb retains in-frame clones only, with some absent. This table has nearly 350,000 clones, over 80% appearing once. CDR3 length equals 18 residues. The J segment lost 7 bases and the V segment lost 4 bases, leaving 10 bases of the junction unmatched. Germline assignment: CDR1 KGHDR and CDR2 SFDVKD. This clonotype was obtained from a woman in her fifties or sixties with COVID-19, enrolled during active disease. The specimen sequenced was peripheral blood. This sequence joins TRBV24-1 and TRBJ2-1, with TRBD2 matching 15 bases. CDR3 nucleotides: TGTGCCACCAGTGACCCGGGGACTAGCGGGAGGATGAGAAATGAGCAGTTCTTC. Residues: CATSDPGTSGRMRNEQFF.